A single TCR beta chain is shown here with its context. Cohort 3 donors were reported recovered after two negative PCRs, clearance, or symptom resolution. Libraries were prepared by immunoSEQ multiplex PCR; TCRdb keeps only in-frame clonotypes and omits some of them. The profile shows 200,000 to 250,000 clones, roughly 83% of them singletons. This entry comes from a study of blood T cell repertoires in COVID-19. On the study more broadly: T cells, B-cell-depleted T cells, or PBMCs provided the cDNA or gDNA that served as material.

V lost 4 bases and J lost 6, with 13 bases in between. Germline V lookup: CDR1 SQVTM, CDR2 ANQGSEA. The CDR3 has 13 amino acids. This clonotype was obtained from a woman aged 45-60 years who had recovered from COVID-19. This chain connects TRBV29-1 to TRBJ2-1, with a weak D call TRBD2 (6 bases). The sequencing sample was made of PBMCs or T cells enriched from blood (not recorded which). The CDR3 DNA reads as TGCAGCGTTGGGGGGAGGACTGTCAATGAGCAGTTCTTC. This encodes CSVGGRTVNEQFF.